The 10 T cell receptor beta chains below all came from one sample that was sequenced in a study of Graves' ophthalmopathy and Graves' hyperthyroidism. Amplification of the TCR beta CDR3 regions used RNA transcripts (as template). Following a first-round RT-PCR that used HTBI primers, a second-round multiplex PCR was carried out. TCRdb re-analysed the multiplex PCR reads in MiXCR, keeping a single row per CDR3 protein. The sample shows hundreds of thousands of distinct CDR3 sequences, over 40% of them seen only once. Sequencing input: peripheral blood. The receptor source for this set is an adult man with Graves' ophthalmopathy.

This rearrangement joins TRBV25-1 to TRBJ2-5, with TRBD2 as a possible D gene (6 bases). Germline CDR1 is MGHDK and CDR2 is SYGVNS. V lost 6 bases and J 7 bases, leaving 27 bases between the germline ends. The CDR3 contains 17 residues. CDR3 in DNA: TGTGCCAGCAGCTTAGTTATCCGGGTGGATAGGAGGGGGACCCAGTACTTC. This translates into CASSLVIRVDRRGTQYF.

This clonotype occurred a few times. The chain carries TRBV2 and TRBJ2-2; 9 nucleotides line up with TRBD1. The CDR3 runs 15 residues. V dropped 8 bases and J dropped 6; count of bases not matched to a gene: 10. In germline, CDR1 is SNHLY, CDR2 FYNNEI. The CDR3 DNA follows: TGTGCCAGCTCGCGGACAGGGGTTCTCTCCGGGGAGCTGTTTTTT. The encoded protein is CASSRTGVLSGELFF.

The genes are TRBV7-2 and TRBJ2-7; a weak D match, TRBD2 (5 bases). The J call may be mistaken, given a closer DNA end match to TRBJ2-1. The CDR3 is made up of 13 amino acids. The germline gives CDR1 SGHTA, CDR2 FQGNSA. The CDR3 reads CATSYTTSHEQFF. The DNA for the CDR3 is TGTGCCACCTCTTATACAACTAGTCATGAGCAGTTCTTC.

The rearrangement links TRBV7-9 to TRBJ2-7; 9 bases match TRBD1. With V trimmed by 3 bases and J by 2 bases, 5 bases remained unmatched. The length of the CDR3 is 15 residues. Germline CDR1 and CDR2: SEHNR and FQNEAQ (reference sequence). In DNA form, the CDR3 reads TGTGCCAGCAGCTTTGGGGGACAGGGTCCCTACGAGCAGTACTTC. Its translation: CASSFGGQGPYEQYF.

In the case of this clonotype: A much larger clonotype is one base distant, so this may be a read error. This chain joins TRBV15 and TRBJ1-2; D unresolved. The CDR3 contains 13 residues. Germline CDR1 and CDR2: LNHNV and YYDKDF (reference sequence). The CDR3 DNA reads TGTGCCGCCAGCAGAGACATCGACTATGGCTACACCTTC. Protein product: CAASRDIDYGYTF.

V is TRBV14 and J is TRBJ2-7; D possibly corresponds to TRBD2 (6 bases). The V and J ends lost 0 bases and 7 bases respectively, with 19 bases between them. This CDR3 spans 16 amino acids. Germline CDR1 is SGHDN and CDR2 is FVKESK. The CDR3 is CASSQEPLAIQGEQYF. In DNA form, the CDR3 reads TGTGCCAGCAGCCAAGAGCCACTAGCAATCCAGGGAGAGCAGTACTTC.

This clonotype was detected many times. CDR3 in amino acids: CASSVTGGMGTEAFF. CDR3 nucleotide sequence: TGTGCCAGTAGTGTGACAGGGGGCATGGGCACTGAAGCTTTCTTT. The chain couples TRBV19 to TRBJ1-1; TRBD1 agrees at 10 bases. Trimming removed 5 bases from V and 4 bases from J; junction bases left unmatched: 7. The V gene's germline CDR1 is LNHDA and CDR2 SQIVND (reference sequence). The CDR3 extends over 15 amino acids. Based on the CDR3 plus reference TRBV19 and TRBJ1-1, the full variable domain is DGGITQSPKYLFRKEGQNVTLSCEQNLNHDAMYWYRQDPGQGLRLIYYSQIVNDFQKGDIAEGYSVSREKKESFPLTVTSAQKNPTAFYLCASSVTGGMGTEAFFGQGTRLTVV.

This clonotype has a count of ten or more. V usage is TRBV12-3 or TRBV12-4 and J usage is TRBJ2-6; D gene uncertain. V lost 4 bases and J 4 bases, leaving 11 bases between the germline ends. This CDR3 has 15 amino acids. CDR3 sequence (DNA): TGTGCCAGCAGTTCAAGGAACGCCGGGGCCAACGTCCTGACTTTC. Translated, it gives CASSSRNAGANVLTF.

Ten or more counts support this clonotype. The chain has TRBV29-1 and TRBJ1-1; D is uncertain. Trimming took 7 bases from V and 1 from J, leaving 10 bases between them. The CDR3 length is 12 residues. The germline gives CDR1 SQVTM, CDR2 ANQGSEA. Written as DNA, the CDR3 is TGCAGCGGTGGGTGGGAGAACACTGAAGCTTTCTTT. Translating it yields CSGGWENTEAFF.

As concerns this clonotype: This likely comes from a read error, as the CDR3 has no conserved phenylalanine or tryptophan at its end. The DNA is left out, because the CDR3 cannot be placed on it with certainty; the CDR3 is given as TCRdb lists it. CDR3 protein: CASSMERGYY. The chain combines TRBV19 with TRBJ2-3; the table's D gene call, TRBD1, was not cross checked with the DNA. The CDR3 is 10 residues long, counting both termini. Germline assignment: CDR1 LNHDA and CDR2 SQIVND (reference sequence).